Each of the 20 T cell receptor beta chains below was sequenced from the same sample in a study of blood T cell repertoires in COVID-19. Generated by immunoSEQ multiplex PCR, the TCRdb table keeps only in-frame clones and is missing some. The table lists a few hundred thousand clones, under 85% of them singletons. The sample comprised PBMCs or T cells enriched from blood (not recorded which). The receptor set was obtained from a woman aged 50 to 65 who had recovered from COVID-19.

V gene TRBV3-1 (or the pseudogene TRBV3-2) combines with J gene TRBJ1-1, with D perhaps matching TRBD1 (5 bases). Per germline, CDR1 LGHDT and CDR2 YNNKEL (reference sequence). V was trimmed by 4 bases and J by 6 bases, leaving 9 bases between them. The CDR3 consists of 12 residues. The CDR3 sequence is CASSLGGAEAFF. The CDR3 coding sequence is TGTGCCAGCAGCCTGGGGGGGGCTGAAGCTTTCTTT.

This clone was detected once. The rearrangement links TRBV30 to TRBJ1-3; TRBD1 aligns across 7 bases. This CDR3 has 12 residues. V shed 1 base and J 10 bases; nucleotides not matched to a gene: 4. Germline-derived CDR1 and CDR2 are GTSNPN and SVGIG (reference sequence). The CDR3 DNA reads as TGTGCCTGGAGTGGTACAGGGGAGACCATATATTTT. Protein: CAWSGTGETIYF.

Points on this clone: The sample has other DNA sequences that encode this CDR3 too. V and J are TRBV4-3 and TRBJ2-2; no definite D call. The ends were cut back, 0 bases at V and 4 bases at J, with 3 bases in the middle. The CDR3 is made up of 13 amino acids. Germline V gene sequence: CDR1 LGHNA, CDR2 YSLEER. CDR3 loop: CASSQDLTGELFF. CDR3 sequence (DNA): TGCGCCAGCAGCCAAGATCTCACCGGGGAGCTGTTTTTT.

Only a few counts were recorded for this clone. The chain has TRBV29-1 and TRBJ1-2, with D possibly being TRBD1 (6 bases). Germline V gene sequence: CDR1 SQVTM, CDR2 ANQGSEA. The V gene lost 6 bases and the J gene lost 8 bases, with 13 bases spanning the gap. This CDR3 contains 11 residues. CDR3 loop: CSVIQGHGYTF. The CDR3 DNA reads as TGCAGCGTAATACAGGGACACGGCTACACCTTC.

The genes are TRBV19 and TRBJ1-4; 9 bases are a match to TRBD1. The CDR3 covers 15 residues. V lost 3 bases and J lost 8; bases outside the gene matches: 7. The germline V gene encodes CDR1 LNHDA and CDR2 SQIVND (reference sequence). The CDR3 region is CASSIGDRVEEKLFF. The CDR3 DNA sequence: TGTGCCAGTAGTATTGGGGACAGGGTGGAAGAAAAACTGTTTTTT.

The chain links TRBV27 to TRBJ2-1, with 12 bases lining up with TRBD2. This CDR3 spans 16 amino acids. CDR1 and CDR2 (germline): MNHEY, SMNVEV (reference sequence). With V trimmed by 4 bases and J by 10 bases, 11 bases remained unmatched. The chain's CDR3 is CASSSRGLAGPGEQFF. In nucleotides, the CDR3 is TGTGCCAGCAGTTCCCGAGGACTAGCGGGGCCCGGGGAGCAGTTCTTC.

This chain links TRBV19 with TRBJ1-1; D might be TRBD1 (5 bases). The CDR3 is 14 amino acids. Per germline, CDR1 LNHDA and CDR2 SQIVND (reference sequence). V lost 7 bases and J 6 bases, leaving 18 bases between the germline ends. CDR3 bases: TGTGCCAGTACCCGACAGCACCCGTCCCCTGAAGCTTTCTTT. Encoded protein: CASTRQHPSPEAFF.

Only a few counts were recorded for this clone. J is TRBJ1-1 and V is TRBV3-1 (or the pseudogene TRBV3-2); possible D gene TRBD1, 5 bases. Per germline, CDR1 LGHDT and CDR2 YNNKEL (reference sequence). The CDR3 has 13 residues. The germline V and J ends were trimmed by 1 base and 8 bases, with 11 bases remaining between them. CDR3 amino acids: CASSQVGQGEAFF. CDR3 nucleotides: TGTGCCAGCAGCCAAGTAGGGCAGGGAGAAGCTTTCTTT.

The gene calls are TRBV28 and TRBJ1-4; D may be TRBD1 (5 bases). The V gene's germline CDR1 is MDHEN and CDR2 SYDVKM. The CDR3 loop spans 15 amino acids. Deletions cut 2 bases from V and 8 bases from J, with 15 bases between. CDR3 nucleotides: TGTGCCAGCAGTTTAGGGATGGGGCTTTTCGAAAAACTGTTTTTT. It yields the protein CASSLGMGLFEKLFF.

The J gene is TRBJ2-5, the V gene TRBV11-1, with 11 nucleotides matching TRBD1. Germline-derived CDR1 and CDR2 are SGHAT and FQDESV (reference sequence). With V trimmed by 5 bases and J by 5 bases, 10 bases remained unmatched. CDR3 size: 16 residues. The CDR3 coding sequence is TGTGCCAGCAGCCACCCAGGACAGGGGGCATATGAGACCCAGTACTTC. It encodes CASSHPGQGAYETQYF.

This clone was observed once. This chain's CDR3 is CASRMTDMNTEAFF. CDR3 coding DNA: TGCGCCAGCAGGATGACAGACATGAACACTGAAGCTTTCTTT. The chain links TRBV5-1 to TRBJ1-1, with D possibly matching TRBD1 (5 bases). V dropped 5 bases and J dropped 0 bases, with 11 bases sitting between them. This CDR3 has 14 residues. CDR1 is SGHRS and CDR2 is YFSETQ in the germline V gene.

This chain uses TRBV3-1 (or the pseudogene TRBV3-2) with TRBJ2-7, with 7 bases aligning to TRBD1. The CDR3 length is 12 residues. From germline, CDR1 is LGHDT and CDR2 YNNKEL (reference sequence). The junction had 1 base not matched to a gene; V was cut back by 8 bases and J by 0 bases. This chain's CDR3 is CASGDSSYEQYF. CDR3 nucleotide sequence: TGTGCCAGCGGGGACAGCTCCTACGAGCAGTACTTC.

This clone was observed a few times. CDR3 sequence (DNA): TGCGCCAGCAGCTCCTCTGTCGGGGGGAGCACAGATACGCAGTATTTT. Protein: CASSSSVGGSTDTQYF. The chain employs TRBV5-1 and TRBJ2-3, with 7 bases lining up with TRBD2. The V segment lost 3 bases and the J segment 0 bases; nucleotides outside the gene matches: 7. Germline V CDR1 and CDR2: SGHRS, YFSETQ. This CDR3 has 16 residues. Full variable domain (outside the CDR3, taken from reference TRBV5-1 and TRBJ2-3): KAGVTQTPRYLIKTRGQQVTLSCSPISGHRSVSWYQQTPGQGLQFLFEYFSETQRNKGNFPGRFSGRQFSNSRSEMNVSTLELGDSALYLCASSSSVGGSTDTQYFGPGTRLTVL.

This clone occurred many times. Other DNA sequences in this specimen translate into the identical CDR3. The rearrangement links TRBV20-1 to TRBJ1-2; D gene unclear. The germline V and J ends were trimmed by 5 bases and 5 bases, with 9 bases remaining between them. Germline assignment: CDR1 DFQATT and CDR2 SNEGSKA (reference sequence). The CDR3 length is 11 residues. The CDR3 loop reads CSASRGYGYTF. The CDR3 bases are TGCAGTGCTTCCCGGGGTTATGGCTACACCTTC.

The chain carries TRBV28 and TRBJ1-5, with D possibly TRBD1 on 6 matching bases. From germline, CDR1 is MDHEN and CDR2 SYDVKM. The V gene lost 8 bases and the J gene lost 3 bases, with 20 bases spanning the gap. The CDR3 is 16 amino acids. The CDR3 reads CASAWDKKISNQPQHF. For the CDR3, the DNA is TGTGCCAGCGCGTGGGACAAGAAGATATCCAATCAGCCCCAGCATTTT. The whole variable domain, filled in from reference TRBV28 and TRBJ1-5, reads DVKVTQSSRYLVKRTGEKVFLECVQDMDHENMFWYRQDPGLGLRLIYFSYDVKMKEKGDIPEGYSVSREKKERFSLILESASTNQTSMYLCASAWDKKISNQPQHFGDGTRLSIL.

The V gene is TRBV9, the J gene TRBJ2-7; tentatively, D is TRBD2 (7 bases). CDR3 length: 15 residues. Germline loops: CDR1 SGDLS, CDR2 YYNGEE. Trimming removed 4 bases from V and 6 bases from J, with 20 bases in between. DNA of the CDR3: TGTGCCAGCAGCCCCCTGGCGGGGGCCCCCGCCGAGCAGTACTTC. It codes for CASSPLAGAPAEQYF. Supplemented by reference TRBV9 and TRBJ2-7, the full variable domain reads DSGVTQTPKHLITATGQRVTLRCSPRSGDLSVYWYQQSLDQGLQFLIQYYNGEERAKGNILERFSAQQFPDLHSELNLSSLELGDSALYFCASSPLAGAPAEQYFGPGTRLTVT.

The chain links TRBV6-5 to TRBJ1-2; weak D call: TRBD1 (5 bases). The CDR3 consists of 11 residues. Germline V gene data show CDR1 as MNHEY and CDR2 as SVGAGI. V lost 6 bases and J 8 bases, leaving 10 bases between the germline ends. The CDR3 reads CASSPGIGYTF. The CDR3 coding sequence is TGTGCCAGCAGCCCAGGGATCGGCTACACCTTC.

This clone turned up a few times. The chain combines TRBV19 with TRBJ1-2; maybe TRBD1 (5 bases). CDR3 size: 13 residues. The germline V and J ends were trimmed by 5 bases and 5 bases, with 12 bases remaining between them. Germline V gives CDR1 LNHDA, CDR2 SQIVND (reference sequence). CDR3: CASSYAGPYGYTF. The CDR3 DNA reads TGTGCCAGTAGTTACGCAGGGCCATATGGCTACACCTTC.

This clone was picked up one time. This chain joins TRBV29-1 and TRBJ2-1, with 10 bases that match TRBD2. The junction had 11 bases not matched to a gene; V was cut back by 4 bases and J by 2 bases. The germline V gene has CDR1 SQVTM and CDR2 ANQGSEA. This CDR3 is built from 17 residues. The CDR3 sequence: CSVVPLAGEDPYNEQFF. The CDR3 DNA reads as TGCAGCGTTGTACCTCTAGCGGGAGAAGACCCCTACAATGAGCAGTTCTTC.

The rearrangement links TRBV19 to TRBJ2-1; 8 positions agree with TRBD2. The ends lost 5 bases at V and 7 bases at J; junction bases unmatched: 4. Germline-derived CDR1 and CDR2 are LNHDA and SQIVND (reference sequence). The CDR3 sequence is 13 residues long. As DNA, the CDR3 is TGTGCCAGTAGTCGGGGGGGCCCAAATGAGCAGTTCTTC. This gives the protein CASSRGGPNEQFF.